Sequencing of this T cell receptor (beta chain) was carried out in a study of vaccination and CD4 T cells after COVID-19 (dated by TCRdb to the early 2020s). About the investigation overall: Every convalescent patient had a positive nasal swab PCR test for SARS-CoV-2, with mild disease in nine patients and severe disease in one. In the convalescent cohort there were six males and four females, among whom were two Hispanic individuals, seven Caucasians, two Asians and one multiracial person. Participants got two doses of the Pfizer-BioNTech BNT162b2 vaccine (n=8) or two doses of the Moderna mRNA-1273 vaccine (n=2). Post-COVID blood samples from convalescent patients were collected a median of about 100 days after diagnosis, with a range of 35 to 161 days. Post-vaccine blood samples were obtained a median of approximately 70 days after the second vaccine dose, with a range of about 12 to 241 days. Overlapping spike peptide pools from SARS-CoV-2 and from the common cold coronaviruses HCoV-NL63, HCoV-OC43 and HCoV-229E were used as culture stimuli. Control cultures received a CEFX viral epitope pool as the positive control, an HIV-1 Nef peptide pool as the negative control, or no peptide. The spike-specific CD4+ TCR repertoire was compared before and after mRNA vaccination in approximately ten COVID-19 convalescent patients and a handful of infection-naive healthy vaccine recipients. Points the paper makes about the study in general: The median count of SARS-CoV-2-reactive clonotypes went up from about 23 after infection to roughly 38 after vaccination, although the change was not significant. Of the vaccine-specific clones in convalescent patients, 304 of 307, or nearly all, reacted only to SARS-CoV-2 spike and did not cross-react with common cold coronaviruses. In convalescent patients, a median roughly 83% of post-vaccine SARS-CoV-2-reactive clones were detected only after vaccination, and vaccine-specific priming was suggested by this finding. Relatively few convalescent patients were included in the study, and early timepoints after natural infection were not analyzed.

About this clonotype itself: The antigen it recognizes is unknown. No clone much larger than this one lies a single base away; base qualities are absent.

Spanning cysteine to phenylalanine, the CDR3 consists of 16 amino acids. Only CDR3 DNA is held: 48 bases, read in frame from base 1. V is pared back by 2 bases and J by 7 bases, with 15 bases lying between the germline termini. Libraries were built with PCR. At the Johns Hopkins FTIC core, DNA from the cultured CD4+ T cells underwent TCR sequencing with the Oncomine TCR Beta short-read assay. The QIAamp micro DNA kit was used to extract genomic DNA from the cultured CD4+ T cells. Oncomine TCR Beta libraries from cultured CD4+ T cells were pooled using unique dual indexes and sequenced on an Illumina iSeq 100. For the original study's pipeline: Non-productive sequences were removed, and CDR3s that did not start with C, did not end with F or W, or were shorter than 7 amino acids were discarded. Antigen-specific clonotypes were identified using the MANAFEST web application through comparison of peptide-stimulated wells with reference and other culture wells. Positive clones required FDR below 0.05, an odds ratio above 5, and productive frequency above 0.1% in at least two of three replicate wells. A clonotype counted as cross-reactive if it showed significant expansion both in the SARS-CoV-2 spike wells and in at least one common cold coronavirus spike condition. Using R version 3.6.1, CDR3 homology was evaluated through Levenshtein distances (stringdist) along with unrooted phylogenetic trees (ape). The public reads were run again by TCRdb, first through fastp at Q25 and then through MiXCR, and only productive beta chains were kept. Each entry is one CDR3 protein sequence, shown with its most common DNA and genes. TCRdb's processing, not the study's, gives the V and J calls here. For this sample there are 16,000 or so distinct CDR3 sequences; 43% appear just once. Together, the top ten hold over 6.5% of the sample.

What this sample's treatment or condition label stands for: roughly nine-day PBMC culture with coronavirus spike peptide pools or control peptides (ViraFEST assay). To expand antigen-specific T cells with peptide pools and then pick out the expanded clonotypes through TCR sequencing, the study relied on the ViraFEST assay. Positive SARS-CoV-2 PCR tests in the convalescent patients dated from March to December 2020, before Alpha, Beta and Delta variants emerged in the United States. More than 1.5 million PBMCs per well were cultured in IMDM with approximately 4.9% human AB serum and approximately 9.1 IU/ml IL-2, plus 10 ug/ml peptide pools. On days 3 and 7, half of the culture medium was replaced with fresh IL-2-containing medium. After approximately 11 days of culture, CD4+ T cells were isolated by negative selection with the EasySep CD4+ T cell isolation kit. Ficoll-Paque Plus gradient centrifugation was used to isolate PBMCs from whole blood, and the isolated PBMCs were then either used fresh or cryopreserved at -140C. Triplicate wells were generally used for each culture condition.

The chain is made from TRBV12-3 or TRBV12-4 and TRBJ1-6, with TRBD1 tentatively as D gene (5 bases match). The sequence came from a human donor who had recovered from COVID-19. Sequenced material: CD4+ T cells from blood, cultured in vitro, taken after SARS-CoV-2 vaccination. The CDR3 reads as follows: CASSLRLGVGNSPLHF. DNA sequence: TGTGCCAGCAGTTTAAGGCTAGGGGTCGGCAATTCACCCCTCCACTTT.